Listed below are T cell receptor beta chains from one sample, sequenced in a study of response to subunit inactivated influenza vaccine. TCRdb processed the RT-PCR reads anew with MiXCR; each CDR3 protein has one entry. The sample carries over 400,000 distinct CDR3 sequences, over 9.5% recorded once. Specimen: PBMCs from blood, collected roughly 48 days after vaccination. The receptors were sampled from a man aged 50-60 years who received an inactivated influenza vaccine. CDR3s leave out the opening cysteine and the closing phenylalanine or tryptophan. A D gene is named only where the DNA matches it firmly.

v_gene: TRBV7-3
j_gene: TRBJ2-3
d_gene: NA
CDR3aa: ASSPSSLPGDTQY

v_gene: TRBV20-1
j_gene: TRBJ2-5
d_gene: NA
CDR3aa: SARDTMTGRQETQY

v_gene: TRBV3-1
j_gene: TRBJ2-1
d_gene: TRBD1
CDR3aa: ASMKGATQYNEQF

v_gene: TRBV7-2
j_gene: TRBJ2-1
d_gene: NA
CDR3aa: ASSLVRPREQF

v_gene: TRBV2
j_gene: TRBJ2-7
d_gene: NA
CDR3aa: ASSDPNGGGYYEQY

v_gene: TRBV6-2/TRBV6-3
j_gene: TRBJ2-5
d_gene: NA
CDR3aa: ASSQAGTPNQETQY

v_gene: TRBV6-2/TRBV6-3
j_gene: TRBJ2-7
d_gene: NA
CDR3aa: ASSIAGTLRLEQY

v_gene: TRBV30
j_gene: TRBJ2-3
d_gene: NA
CDR3aa: ASTVIDGDTQY

v_gene: TRBV12-3/TRBV12-4
j_gene: TRBJ1-5
d_gene: NA
CDR3aa: ASSLLGVNQPQH

v_gene: TRBV10-3
j_gene: TRBJ1-6
d_gene: NA
CDR3aa: AISGQGVRNSPLH

v_gene: TRBV29-1
j_gene: TRBJ2-5
d_gene: TRBD1
CDR3aa: SVAPRTGSETQY

v_gene: TRBV29-1
j_gene: TRBJ2-2
d_gene: NA
CDR3aa: SARGGAGELF

v_gene: TRBV7-9
j_gene: TRBJ2-7
d_gene: NA
CDR3aa: ASRDGYEQY

v_gene: TRBV12-3/TRBV12-4
j_gene: TRBJ2-3
d_gene: TRBD2
CDR3aa: ASSRGGADTQY

v_gene: TRBV28
j_gene: TRBJ2-1
d_gene: NA
CDR3aa: ASTWESSYNEQF

v_gene: TRBV20-1
j_gene: TRBJ2-3
d_gene: NA
CDR3aa: SARAPHTQY

v_gene: TRBV7-2
j_gene: TRBJ2-3
d_gene: NA
CDR3aa: ASSPFTQRSTDTQY

v_gene: TRBV19
j_gene: TRBJ2-1
d_gene: TRBD2
CDR3aa: ASIGLAGARNEQF

v_gene: TRBV20-1
j_gene: TRBJ2-5
d_gene: TRBD2
CDR3aa: SATTSGQETQY

v_gene: TRBV4-1
j_gene: TRBJ2-7
d_gene: NA
CDR3aa: ASSPGRFISYEQY

v_gene: TRBV7-8
j_gene: TRBJ2-7
d_gene: TRBD2
CDR3aa: ASRAGGTPYEQY

v_gene: TRBV4-1
j_gene: TRBJ2-7
d_gene: TRBD1
CDR3aa: ASSPLGQGRTYEQY

v_gene: TRBV28
j_gene: TRBJ2-7
d_gene: TRBD2
CDR3aa: ASSFPLAGGSSSYEQY

v_gene: TRBV20-1
j_gene: TRBJ2-5
d_gene: NA
CDR3aa: SASNMGAGETQY

v_gene: TRBV20-1
j_gene: TRBJ2-7
d_gene: NA
CDR3aa: SAPDLSYEQY

v_gene: TRBV14
j_gene: TRBJ2-3
d_gene: TRBD1
CDR3aa: ASSQEKGASTDTQY

v_gene: TRBV18
j_gene: TRBJ2-2
d_gene: TRBD1
CDR3aa: ASSLRRTGTNTGELF

v_gene: TRBV5-1
j_gene: TRBJ2-1
d_gene: NA
CDR3aa: ASSLALSSYNEQF

v_gene: TRBV12-3/TRBV12-4
j_gene: TRBJ1-1
d_gene: NA
CDR3aa: ASSSTGRGTEAF

v_gene: TRBV5-5
j_gene: TRBJ1-1
d_gene: TRBD1
CDR3aa: ASSEGAESTEAF

v_gene: TRBV6-2/TRBV6-3
j_gene: TRBJ2-2
d_gene: NA
CDR3aa: AAADRPTGELF

v_gene: TRBV20-1
j_gene: TRBJ2-1
d_gene: NA
CDR3aa: SARVLGGNEQF

v_gene: TRBV12-3/TRBV12-4
j_gene: TRBJ2-5
d_gene: NA
CDR3aa: ASSPWDLEETQY

v_gene: TRBV12-3/TRBV12-4
j_gene: TRBJ2-7
d_gene: NA
CDR3aa: ASSPGADEQY

v_gene: TRBV10-3
j_gene: TRBJ2-7
d_gene: TRBD1
CDR3aa: AISEDRDKQY

v_gene: TRBV5-1
j_gene: TRBJ1-1
d_gene: NA
CDR3aa: ASSLPDSSEAF

v_gene: TRBV29-1
j_gene: TRBJ2-3
d_gene: TRBD1
CDR3aa: SVGQGLGDTQY

v_gene: TRBV6-2/TRBV6-3
j_gene: TRBJ1-5
d_gene: TRBD1
CDR3aa: ASSFPQGYQPQH

v_gene: TRBV29-1
j_gene: TRBJ2-5
d_gene: NA
CDR3aa: SVVREETQY